The text below deals with one T cell receptor (beta chain). No antigen is known for it. Between the trimmed V and J ends, which lost 5 bases and 6 bases, there was a span of 18 bases. The CDR3 totals 15 residues. Looked up from germline, CDR1 is MNHEY and CDR2 is SVGAGI. Amplification used 60 Vbeta primers and 13 Jbeta primers. Sequencing was performed with immunoSEQ multiplex PCR; in TCRdb, only in-frame clones are kept and a portion is missing. The sample includes about 110,000 clones, 65% to 90% of them seen just once. The data belong to a study of cytomegalovirus exposure and HLA in healthy donors. Study results and caveats: Highly shared sequence variants in one cluster were likely a sequencing artifact. A later analysis reported that several of the most significant clusters appeared to be linked to common viral pathogens, among them Epstein-Barr virus. Later on, an analysis tied 18,000 or so TCR beta sequences to HLA alleles at 0.05 false discovery rate. Many donors carried some public TCRs, although rarity characterized most TCR sequences.

This TCR was recovered from a middle-aged man in good health and CMV-seronegative. Sequences were obtained from PBMCs. The chain uses TRBV6-5 and TRBJ2-3, with D maybe TRBD2 (6 bases). CDR3 amino acids: CASSLSRASDDTQYF. The CDR3 coding sequence is TGTGCCAGCAGTCTTAGCCGGGCTAGCGATGATACGCAGTATTTT.